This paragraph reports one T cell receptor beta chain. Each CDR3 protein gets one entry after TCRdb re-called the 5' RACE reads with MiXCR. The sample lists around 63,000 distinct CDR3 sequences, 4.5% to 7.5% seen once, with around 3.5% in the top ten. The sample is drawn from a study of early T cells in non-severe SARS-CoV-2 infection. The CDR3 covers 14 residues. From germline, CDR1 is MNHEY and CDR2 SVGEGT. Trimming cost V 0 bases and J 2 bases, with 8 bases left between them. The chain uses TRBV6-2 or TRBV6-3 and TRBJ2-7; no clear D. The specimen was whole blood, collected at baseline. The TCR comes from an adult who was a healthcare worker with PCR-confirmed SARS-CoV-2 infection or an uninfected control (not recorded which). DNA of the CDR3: TGTGCCAGCAGTTACTCCCATTCTGCCTACGAGCAGTACTTC. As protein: CASSYSHSAYEQYF.